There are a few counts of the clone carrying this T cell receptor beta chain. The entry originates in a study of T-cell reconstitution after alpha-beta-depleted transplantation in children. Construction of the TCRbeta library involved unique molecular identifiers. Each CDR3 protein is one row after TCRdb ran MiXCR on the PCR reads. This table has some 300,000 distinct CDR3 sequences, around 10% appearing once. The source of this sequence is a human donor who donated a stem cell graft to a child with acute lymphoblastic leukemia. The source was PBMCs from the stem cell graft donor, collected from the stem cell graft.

The CDR3 loop reads CSVASDSYEQYF. The CDR3 coding sequence is TGCAGCGTTGCATCTGACAGCTACGAGCAGTACTTC. The chain employs TRBV29-1 and TRBJ2-7; D might be TRBD1 (5 bases). From germline, CDR1 is SQVTM and CDR2 ANQGSEA. The length of the CDR3 is 12 residues. The germline V and J ends were trimmed by 4 bases and 3 bases, with 10 bases remaining between them.